A single T cell receptor beta chain is shown here with its context. Its antigen is unknown. One base away there is no much larger clone; base qualities are not given. Including cysteine and phenylalanine, the CDR3 has 18 amino acids. Only the CDR3 region is kept as DNA, spanning 54 bases read in frame from base 1. Trimming accounts for 0 bases at V and 0 bases at J, while the number of junction bases matched to no gene is 9. The germline V gene encodes CDR1 LGHDT and CDR2 YNNKEL (reference sequence). This sample is drawn from a study of blood T cell repertoires in COVID-19 (dated by TCRdb to the early 2020s). Broadly, across the study: Samples covering the acute and convalescent phases of COVID-19 were provided by collaborators in the United States, Italy and Spain. The material from the prospective study consisted of cDNA or gDNA derived from T cells, B-cell-depleted T cells, or PBMCs. Subjects who had been exposed to COVID-19, were actively infected with it, or had recovered from it provided the deeply sampled blood TCRbeta repertoires that made up the dataset. The repertoires were released in a freely available public database meant as a resource for research on the immune response to SARS-CoV-2. The samples were drawn from the first 160 participants of the ongoing ImmuneRACE study and from 1,254 subjects provided by 6 global collaborators. Nearly every sample came with metadata listing a de-identified subject ID, COVID-19 status, age in years and sex. Where available, HLA class I and class II types were taken from metadata supplied by the sample provider and were not determined by assay-based typing.

Overall study outcomes, separate from this receptor: The quantity of clinical and demographic metadata differed by source and by participant and was supplied without curation.

Whole blood was collected in K2EDTA tubes by collaborating institutions according to the institutions' own protocols. Collaborator samples were shipped for TCRbeta analysis as frozen whole blood, isolated PBMCs, or DNA extracted from either sample type. The immunoSEQ Assay, a bias-controlled multiplex PCR, was used to amplify TCRbeta CDR3 regions from genomic DNA. From the authors' description of their analysis: Nucleated cell counts per sample were estimated from amplification of reference gene primers within the assay. To quantify the absolute abundance of each unique TCRbeta CDR3 rearrangement, sequence reads were collapsed and filtered. For each sample, productive Simpson clonality was calculated as the square root of Simpson's diversity index over productive rearrangements. The source is immuneACCESS, and TCRdb retained only in-frame sequences with V and J called. Part of the clones is not carried over; for the studies checked, unresolved V genes explain less than half of this, and the remainder is unexplained. V and J calls and clone size are given by that table; D and trimming were obtained from the DNA. This sample holds 200,000 to 250,000 clones; around four fifths were observed only once. In total, the top ten clones hold roughly 6.4% of the sample.

This chain joins TRBV3-1 (or the pseudogene TRBV3-2) to TRBJ2-5; TRBD2 agrees with 8 junctional bases. The sample taken for sequencing was peripheral blood. This receptor was identified in a woman aged 55-69 years with active or convalescent COVID-19. The nucleotides read TGTGCCAGCAGCCAAGATCGGGAGGGGCGACAGAACCAAGAGACCCAGTACTTC. This yields the protein CASSQDREGRQNQETQYF.